Below, 24 T cell receptor beta chains from the same sample are listed, as sequenced in a study of cytotoxic CD8 clonotypes in ibrutinib-treated CLL (dated by TCRdb to the early 2020s). Library method: the immunoSEQ multiplex PCR assay. TCRdb retrieved this table from immuneACCESS and kept in-frame rearrangements only. Not all clones are present; in checked studies, unresolved V genes account for under half, and no reason is known for the remainder. The sample profile shows roughly 200,000 clones; 60% to 80% of them were found once. The biggest ten clones account for more than 4.5% of the sample. In the paper's terms, the time point label means: about 11 months on ibrutinib. This specimen consisted of PBMCs, obtained after 12 months of ibrutinib treatment. All receptors come from a human donor with chronic lymphocytic leukemia.

The gene calls are TRBV7-2 and TRBJ1-5; D gene uncertain. V lost 2 bases, J lost 2 bases, and 13 bases lay in between. This CDR3 spans 16 amino acids. Germline CDR1 and CDR2: SGHTA and FQGNSA. The DNA for the CDR3 is TGTGCCAGCAGCTTACATGTGAATAGAGGCAATCAGCCCCAGCATTTT. Translating it yields CASSLHVNRGNQPQHF.

The chain links TRBV7-7 to TRBJ1-3; weak D call: TRBD1 (6 bases). Germline CDR1 SSHAT, CDR2 FNYEAQ (reference sequence). Trimming removed 6 bases from V and 0 bases from J, with 12 bases in between. CDR3 size: 15 residues. This CDR3 is CASSEGRGSGNTIYF. As DNA, the CDR3 is TGTGCCAGCAGTGAGGGCAGGGGCTCTGGAAACACCATATATTTT.

The J gene is TRBJ1-5, the V gene TRBV6-1, with D perhaps matching TRBD1 (5 bases). The CDR3 has 12 amino acids. V lost 7 bases and J lost 6, with 10 bases in between. CDR1 and CDR2 (germline): MNHNS, SASEGT. Here the CDR3 reads CASTRGVQPQHF. As DNA, the CDR3 is TGTGCCAGCACTCGGGGGGTTCAGCCCCAGCATTTT.

This clone was counted a few times. The rearrangement uses TRBV27 and TRBJ1-3; D call uncertain. CDR3 length: 13 amino acids. The germline gives CDR1 MNHEY, CDR2 SMNVEV (reference sequence). V dropped 8 bases and J dropped 4 bases, with 12 bases sitting between them. CDR3 coding DNA: TGTGCCAGCCGCGGGCACCAAGGAAACACCATATATTTT. Translating gives CASRGHQGNTIYF.

The chain joins TRBV18 to TRBJ1-3, with D maybe TRBD1 (6 bases). V lost 3 bases, J lost 3 bases, and 15 bases lay in between. The V gene's germline CDR1 is KGHSH and CDR2 LQKENI. The CDR3 contains 16 residues. CDR3 sequence (DNA): TGTGCCAGCTCACCCCGAGAGGGGGTAGATGGAAACACCATATATTTT. Amino acids: CASSPREGVDGNTIYF.

The chain combines TRBV19 with TRBJ1-4, with TRBD1 as a possible D gene (5 bases). Germline V gives CDR1 LNHDA, CDR2 SQIVND (reference sequence). The CDR3 runs 14 residues. V shed 6 bases and J shed 7 bases, with 15 bases lying between them. The CDR3 region is CASSPAGLIEKLFF. The CDR3 nucleotides read TGTGCCAGTAGCCCAGCAGGGCTGATTGAAAAACTGTTTTTT.

In regard to this clone: The germline gene is not matched at one end of the junction; a read error may be the cause. This chain's CDR3 is CACRVGGTEAFF. DNA for the CDR3: TGTGCCTGCAGGGTTGGTGGCACTGAAGCTTTCTTT. This chain uses TRBV6-5 with TRBJ1-1; D may be TRBD1 (5 bases). CDR1 is MNHEY, CDR2 SVGAGI, per germline. There are 12 residues in the CDR3.

This clone was observed once. The chain is built from TRBV6-5 and TRBJ2-7, with D perhaps matching TRBD1 (6 bases). The CDR3 loop spans 14 amino acids. CDR1 and CDR2 from the germline V gene are MNHEY and SVGAGI. V lost 2 bases, J lost 0 bases, and 8 bases lay in between. The CDR3 loop reads CASSYRGSSYEQYF. CDR3 bases: TGTGCCAGCAGTTACAGGGGGAGCTCCTACGAGCAGTACTTC.

This clone appeared a single time. The chain is built from TRBV5-5 and TRBJ1-2; D unresolved. Trimming shortened V by 6 bases and J by 8 bases, and 17 bases separated the two germline ends. In germline, CDR1 is SGHKS, CDR2 YYEKEE (reference sequence). This CDR3 comprises 13 residues. The CDR3 DNA is TGTGCCAGCACCCCCGGGTCCGGGATCGGCTACACCTTC. The encoded protein is CASTPGSGIGYTF.

V gene TRBV30 combines with J gene TRBJ1-1; D is unclear. Germline V gene data show CDR1 as GTSNPN and CDR2 as SVGIG (reference sequence). This CDR3 is 19 amino acids long. V lost 3 bases and J 0 bases, leaving 26 bases between the germline ends. DNA for the CDR3: TGTGCCTGGAGCCTTAGGCGACCCAAAGGGTACAGTTTGAACACTGAAGCTTTCTTT. The encoded protein is CAWSLRRPKGYSLNTEAFF.

The chain is built from TRBV2 and TRBJ2-1; 7 nucleotides align to TRBD2. Germline values: CDR1 SNHLY, CDR2 FYNNEI. The CDR3 is 13 amino acids. J was trimmed by 4 bases and V by 7 bases; bases with no gene match: 4. The CDR3 sequence is CASKGGIYNEQFF. The CDR3 DNA follows: TGTGCCAGCAAGGGAGGGATATACAATGAGCAGTTCTTC.

A note on this clone: Other DNA sequences of this sample code for an identical CDR3. The chain links TRBV5-1 to TRBJ2-7; 11 bases map to TRBD1. This CDR3 is 14 amino acids long. Trimming cost V 3 bases and J 4 bases; bases outside gene matches: 3. Germline assignment: CDR1 SGHRS and CDR2 YFSETQ. In DNA, the CDR3 is TGCGCCAGCAGCTGGGGGACAGGGGGATACGAGCAGTACTTC. Its translation: CASSWGTGGYEQYF.

The V gene is TRBV11-3, the J gene TRBJ2-6, with a weak D call TRBD1 (5 bases). V lost 6 bases and J lost 1, with 16 bases in between. Germline CDR1 is SGHNT and CDR2 is YENEEA. The CDR3 runs 17 residues. The CDR3 protein is CASSRSPGLSGANVLTF. CDR3 coding DNA: TGTGCCAGCAGTCGAAGTCCAGGGCTTTCTGGGGCCAACGTCCTGACTTTC. The whole variable domain, filled in from reference TRBV11-3 and TRBJ2-6, reads EAGVVQSPRYKIIEKKQPVAFWCNPISGHNTLYWYLQNLGQGPELLIRYENEEAVDDSQLPKDRFSAERLKGVDSTLKIQPAELGDSAVYLCASSRSPGLSGANVLTFGAGSRLTVL.

V gene TRBV2 combines with J gene TRBJ2-3; TRBD2 agrees at 10 bases. The J segment lost 0 bases and the V segment lost 7 bases, leaving 7 bases of the junction unmatched. Germline V gene sequence: CDR1 SNHLY, CDR2 FYNNEI. The CDR3 sequence is 16 residues long. The CDR3 nucleotides are TGTGCCAGCACCGGACTAGCGGCTGCTAGCACAGATACGCAGTATTTT. This sequence encodes CASTGLAAASTDTQYF.

Comments on this clone: One junction end does not reproduce the germline sequence, and a read error may be involved. The CDR3 DNA is TGTACCAGCTCACAAAGGGGGCAGAGGGACGAGCAGTACTTC. Protein product: CTSSQRGQRDEQYF. The gene calls are TRBV18 and TRBJ2-7; 7 nucleotides line up with TRBD1. This CDR3 spans 14 amino acids. The germline gives CDR1 KGHSH, CDR2 LQKENI.

The V gene is TRBV9, the J gene TRBJ2-5; 16 bases align to TRBD2. This CDR3 has 16 residues. The ends lost 3 bases at V and 5 bases at J; junction bases unmatched: 4. CDR1 and CDR2 from the germline V gene are SGDLS and YYNGEE. As DNA, the CDR3 is TGTGCCAGCAGCGCCGGGACTAGCGGGAGGGGGGAGACCCAGTACTTC. It translates to CASSAGTSGRGETQYF.

The chain carries TRBV19 and TRBJ2-7; 7 bases match TRBD1. Germline CDR1 LNHDA, CDR2 SQIVND (reference sequence). Trimming at V came to 6 bases and at J to 7 bases, leaving 6 bases not matched to a gene. The CDR3 contains 12 residues. CDR3 residues: CASRRQGQEQYF. The CDR3, as DNA: TGTGCCAGTAGAAGACAGGGACAGGAGCAGTACTTC.

The chain is built from TRBV29-1 and TRBJ1-2; D is undetermined. Per the germline V gene, CDR1 is SQVTM and CDR2 is ANQGSEA. With 0 bases removed from V and 6 bases from J, the gap between germline ends came to 8 bases. CDR3 size: 12 residues. The CDR3 DNA follows: TGCAGCGTTGAAGATCACCGTCATGGCTACACCTTC. Protein: CSVEDHRHGYTF.

This sequence joins TRBV19 and TRBJ1-2; D perhaps matches TRBD1 (5 bases). Germline CDR1 and CDR2: LNHDA and SQIVND (reference sequence). This CDR3 has 13 amino acids. V was trimmed by 3 bases and J by 5 bases, leaving 10 bases between them. CDR3 region: CASSIGGLYGYTF. CDR3 DNA: TGTGCCAGTAGTATCGGGGGACTTTATGGCTACACCTTC.

The rearrangement joins TRBV30 to TRBJ1-5; D is undetermined. Germline V gives CDR1 GTSNPN, CDR2 SVGIG (reference sequence). V gave up 4 bases and J gave up 3 bases, with 10 bases separating them. There are 13 residues in the CDR3. Here the CDR3 DNA reads TGTGCCTGGAATCTCTTACTCAATCAGCCCCAGCATTTT. This sequence encodes CAWNLLLNQPQHF.

The V and J genes are TRBV5-1 and TRBJ2-1, with TRBD2 matching 9 bases. This CDR3 is 19 amino acids long. In germline, CDR1 is SGHRS, CDR2 YFSETQ. The junction had 11 bases not matched to a gene; V was cut back by 0 bases and J by 1 base. Here the CDR3 DNA reads TGCGCCAGCAGCTTGGCTGGAGGGGCGGGAGGGCCGTCCTACAATGAGCAGTTCTTC. Amino acids: CASSLAGGAGGPSYNEQFF.

This chain joins TRBV5-8 and TRBJ2-1; 12 nucleotides align to TRBD1. The CDR3 spans 15 residues. V shed 0 bases, J shed 8 bases, and the junction held 3 bases outside the gene matches. The V gene's germline CDR1 is SGHTS and CDR2 YDEGEE. CDR3 in DNA: TGTGCCAGCAGCTTGGCTGGGACAGGGGGCGATGAGCAGTTCTTC. Translated: CASSLAGTGGDEQFF.

The CDR3 DNA is TGTGCCAGCAGCTCCCGACTCCCCGGGGGCTATGGCTACACCTTC. Protein product: CASSSRLPGGYGYTF. The J gene is TRBJ1-2, the V gene TRBV7-2, with D perhaps TRBD1 (5 bases). Trimming took 4 bases from V and 4 from J, leaving 16 bases between them. This CDR3 has 15 residues. CDR1 is SGHTA and CDR2 is FQGNSA in the germline V gene.

The CDR3 nucleotides are TGCGCCAGCAGCTTAAAGCGGGGGGGTTCCTACGAGCAGTACTTC. Protein product: CASSLKRGGSYEQYF. The genes are TRBV5-1 and TRBJ2-7, with 10 bases lining up with TRBD2. The CDR3 totals 15 residues. Unmatched junction bases numbered 3, after V lost 2 bases and J lost 1 base. Germline V CDR1 and CDR2: SGHRS, YFSETQ.